The next 19 T cell receptor beta chains were all read from a single sample in a study of blood T cell repertoires in COVID-19. The data were produced by immunoSEQ multiplex PCR, yet TCRdb's version contains in-frame clones alone and is incomplete. The data contain 150,000 to 200,000 clones, 65% to 90% of them seen just once; the ten biggest clones take up roughly 6.4%. Sequencing was performed on peripheral blood. These receptors came from a woman aged 40-49 years with COVID-19, enrolled during active disease.

CDR3 in amino acids: CASSVRGGPPSGEQYF. As DNA, the CDR3 is TGTGCCAGCAGCGTACGCGGGGGACCCCCCTCGGGCGAGCAGTACTTC. The V and J genes are TRBV9 and TRBJ2-7, with 7 nucleotides matching TRBD2. Losses at the gene ends were 1 base for V and 6 bases for J; bases not matched to a gene: 13. Germline V gene sequence: CDR1 SGDLS, CDR2 YYNGEE. CDR3 size: 16 residues.

This sequence joins TRBV7-9 and TRBJ2-1; tentative D call: TRBD1 (5 bases). The V and J ends lost 4 bases and 6 bases respectively, with 13 bases between them. The CDR3 covers 14 residues. Germline CDR1 reads SEHNR; CDR2 reads FQNEAQ (reference sequence). The CDR3 is CASSSSQVINEQFF. In DNA form, the CDR3 reads TGTGCCAGCAGCTCGTCACAGGTGATCAATGAGCAGTTCTTC.

J is TRBJ1-4 and V is TRBV5-4; D not certain. This CDR3 has 15 residues. Trimming removed 3 bases at V and 8 bases at J, with 17 bases between. CDR1 is SGHNT and CDR2 is YYREEE in the germline V gene (reference sequence). CDR3 DNA sequence: TGTGCCAGCAGCTCGGGAGGCCCCTATAAAGAAAAACTGTTTTTT. This sequence encodes CASSSGGPYKEKLFF.

The J gene is TRBJ1-1, the V gene TRBV3-1 (or the pseudogene TRBV3-2), with D perhaps TRBD1 (6 bases). The V end lost 4 bases, the J end lost 2 bases, and 11 bases lay between the germline ends. Germline loops: CDR1 LGHDT, CDR2 YNNKEL (reference sequence). This CDR3 region has 14 residues. CDR3 in amino acids: CASSLRTVNTEAFF. In nucleotides, the CDR3 is TGTGCCAGCAGCCTACGGACAGTTAACACTGAAGCTTTCTTT.

This clone appeared a few times. The V and J genes are TRBV30 and TRBJ1-5; 9 bases map to TRBD1. J was trimmed by 6 bases and V by 1 base; bases with no gene match: 10. This CDR3 is 16 amino acids long. Germline V CDR1 and CDR2: GTSNPN, SVGIG (reference sequence). This CDR3 reads CAWSAPGQGGLQPQHF. CDR3 DNA sequence: TGTGCCTGGAGTGCTCCGGGACAGGGAGGGCTTCAGCCCCAGCATTTT.

Written as DNA, the CDR3 is TGTGCCAGAAACGACAGGGCCCATGGCTACACCTTC. Encoded protein: CARNDRAHGYTF. The chain uses TRBV30 and TRBJ1-2; 7 bases map to TRBD1. Germline V gene sequence: CDR1 GTSNPN, CDR2 SVGIG (reference sequence). J was trimmed by 6 bases and V by 8 bases; bases with no gene match: 9. CDR3 length equals 12 residues.

The sample holds one count of this clone. The rearrangement links TRBV5-1 to TRBJ2-1; 11 nucleotides agree with TRBD2. There are 17 residues in the CDR3. The ends lost 3 bases at V and 0 bases at J; junction bases unmatched: 5. Germline V gives CDR1 SGHRS, CDR2 YFSETQ. CDR3 DNA: TGCGCCAGCAGCTCCGGGACTAGCGGACGCTCCTACAATGAGCAGTTCTTC. It translates to CASSSGTSGRSYNEQFF.

The rearrangement uses TRBV19 and TRBJ2-5; the D gene is possibly TRBD1 (6 bases). Deletions cut 5 bases from V and 5 bases from J, with 12 bases between. This CDR3 is 13 amino acids long. Per germline, CDR1 LNHDA and CDR2 SQIVND (reference sequence). In nucleotides, the CDR3 is TGTGCCAGTAGTCCCCAGGGGCTGGAGACCCAGTACTTC. This translates into CASSPQGLETQYF.

This chain joins TRBV5-5 and TRBJ1-5; perhaps TRBD1 as D (5 bases). The CDR3 is made up of 15 amino acids. CDR1 SGHKS and CDR2 YYEKEE come from the germline V gene (reference sequence). Trimming left V 2 bases short and J 6 bases short, with 15 bases between. The CDR3 loop reads CASSFSAGGGQPQHF. Here the CDR3 DNA reads TGTGCCAGCAGCTTTTCGGCTGGGGGAGGTCAGCCCCAGCATTTT.

This clone was observed once. This CDR3 is also generated by other DNA sequences in the sample. The V gene is TRBV19, the J gene TRBJ2-3; D possibly corresponds to TRBD2 (5 bases). The CDR3 runs to 14 residues. Between the trimmed V and J ends, which lost 3 bases and 0 bases, there was a span of 7 bases. CDR1 is LNHDA, CDR2 SQIVND, per germline (reference sequence). CDR3 in amino acids: CASSIGLSTDTQYF. The DNA of the CDR3 is TGTGCCAGTAGTATTGGACTTAGCACAGATACGCAGTATTTT. Together with reference TRBV19 and TRBJ2-3, the CDR3 gives the full variable domain: DGGITQSPKYLFRKEGQNVTLSCEQNLNHDAMYWYRQDPGQGLRLIYYSQIVNDFQKGDIAEGYSVSREKKESFPLTVTSAQKNPTAFYLCASSIGLSTDTQYFGPGTRLTVL.

The chain employs TRBV7-9 and TRBJ2-1; 7 bases are a match to TRBD2. The CDR3 totals 15 residues. V lost 2 bases to trimming and J lost 4 bases; unmatched junction nucleotides: 5. Germline-derived CDR1 and CDR2 are SEHNR and FQNEAQ (reference sequence). The CDR3 loop reads CASSLMLAEYNEQFF. In DNA form, the CDR3 reads TGTGCCAGCAGCTTAATGCTAGCGGAATACAATGAGCAGTTCTTC.

The rearrangement links TRBV7-8 to TRBJ2-1, with D unresolved. V gave up 5 bases and J gave up 4 bases, with 24 bases separating them. This CDR3 comprises 18 residues. Germline V gene sequence: CDR1 SGHVS, CDR2 FQNEAQ. The CDR3 DNA reads as TGTGCCAGCAGCCGAAGGAGCGTTGGGTCCACGACTTACAATGAGCAGTTCTTC. It encodes CASSRRSVGSTTYNEQFF.

The chain uses TRBV19 and TRBJ1-1; possibly TRBD1 for D (6 bases). The CDR3 spans 14 residues. Germline V gives CDR1 LNHDA, CDR2 SQIVND (reference sequence). The germline V and J ends were trimmed by 3 bases and 5 bases, with 13 bases remaining between them. The CDR3 nucleotides read TGTGCCAGTAGTATTGGGCAGGGGTGGACTGAAGCTTTCTTT. Encoded protein: CASSIGQGWTEAFF.

Worth noting for this clone: One end of the junction does not line up with germline, which may come from a read error. The chain combines TRBV28 with TRBJ2-7, with D uncertain. The CDR3 is made up of 12 amino acids. From germline, CDR1 is MDHEN and CDR2 SYDVKM. Here the CDR3 reads CASSSLRLELYF. DNA of the CDR3: TGTGCCAGCAGTTCCCTTCGGCTGGAGCTGTACTTC.

V and J are TRBV29-1 and TRBJ1-1, with 7 positions matching TRBD1. Germline trimming cut 6 bases from V and 4 bases from J; bases unmatched to any gene: 5. Germline V gene lookup returns CDR1 SQVTM and CDR2 ANQGSEA. This CDR3 comprises 12 residues. CDR3 loop: CSVDGTVTEAFF. In DNA form, the CDR3 reads TGCAGCGTCGACGGGACAGTCACTGAAGCTTTCTTT.

The chain is built from TRBV12-3 or TRBV12-4 and TRBJ1-2; tentatively, D is TRBD1 (6 bases). This CDR3 contains 13 residues. The V end was cut by 8 bases, the J end by 2 bases, with 12 bases between. CDR3 in DNA: TGTGCCAGCGCCATTACAGGGAACTATGGCTACACCTTC. It is translated as CASAITGNYGYTF.

This chain uses TRBV28 with TRBJ1-6; 10 bases fit TRBD1. There are 16 residues in the CDR3. The germline V gene has CDR1 MDHEN and CDR2 SYDVKM. The V segment lost 5 bases and the J segment 6 bases; nucleotides outside the gene matches: 7. CDR3 coding DNA: TGTGCCAGCAGTCTTCCGGGACAGGGGACTAATTCACCCCTCCACTTT. Amino acid sequence: CASSLPGQGTNSPLHF.

The chain couples TRBV12-5 to TRBJ2-1; 9 nucleotides align to TRBD2. V lost 1 base, J lost 8 bases, and 3 bases stayed unmatched. There are 14 residues in the CDR3. Germline CDR1 is LGHNT and CDR2 is FRNRAP. As DNA, the CDR3 is TGTGCTAGTGGTTTGGGGCGGGAGGGAGATGAGCAGTTCTTC. This gives the protein CASGLGREGDEQFF.

J is TRBJ2-5 and V is TRBV11-2, with 8 bases lining up with TRBD2. Germline V gives CDR1 SGHAT, CDR2 FQNNGV. V lost 1 base, J lost 5 bases, and 6 bases stayed unmatched. The CDR3 extends over 15 amino acids. The CDR3 region is CASSLVGGARETQYF. The CDR3 DNA sequence: TGTGCCAGCAGCTTAGTCGGGGGGGCCAGGGAGACCCAGTACTTC. Combining the CDR3 with reference TRBV11-2 and TRBJ2-5 gives the whole variable domain EAGVAQSPRYKIIEKRQSVAFWCNPISGHATLYWYQQILGQGPKLLIQFQNNGVVDDSQLPKDRFSAERLKGVDSTLKIQPAKLEDSAVYLCASSLVGGARETQYFGPGTRLLVL.